Listed below are T cell receptor beta chains from one sample, sequenced in a study of vaccination and CD4 T cells after COVID-19. The antigens for these receptors are not known. TCRdb reanalysed the PCR reads using MiXCR and keeps one entry per CDR3 protein. The repertoire holds 20,000 to 30,000 distinct CDR3 sequences, over 60% seen once, with roughly 20% in the top ten. This specimen consisted of CD4+ T cells from blood, cultured in vitro, obtained after SARS-CoV-2 vaccination. The receptors were sampled from a human donor who received a COVID-19 vaccine. CDR3s include the opening cysteine and the closing phenylalanine or tryptophan. D genes are given only for firm matches. Only part of the rows carry a size: once, few, many, or a class if the clone is expanded.

D gene	J gene	clone size	V gene	CDR3 DNA	CDR3 protein
-	TRBJ2-1	-	TRBV24-1	TGTGCCACCAGTGATTCCGGAAACAATGAGCAGTTCTTC	CATSDSGNNEQFF
-	TRBJ1-2	medium-sized	TRBV7-9	TGTGCCAGCAGCTTAGGGGGGTTCTATGGCTACACCTTC	CASSLGGFYGYTF
-	TRBJ2-7	few	TRBV7-8	TGTGCCAGCAGCCCAGGGGAGGGCGAGCAGTACTTC	CASSPGEGEQYF
-	TRBJ1-1	-	TRBV18	TGTGCCAGCCTAGCGACAGCGAACACTGAAGCTTTCTTT	CASLATANTEAFF
-	TRBJ2-1	-	TRBV20-1	TGCAGTGCTAGAGATGACGGTCAGGGAGGCGATGAGCAGTTCTTC	CSARDDGQGGDEQFF
TRBD2	TRBJ2-5	-	TRBV20-1	TGCAGTGCTAGAGTCCAACGCGGGGGAAACTTAGAGACCCAGTACTTC	CSARVQRGGNLETQYF
TRBD1	TRBJ2-7	-	TRBV12-3/TRBV12-4	TGTGCCAGCAGTTATACAGGGGACCCAGCCTACGAGCAGTACTTC	CASSYTGDPAYEQYF
-	TRBJ2-5	-	TRBV20-1	TGCAGTGCGGTAGCTTATAATGGGAGTTGGGAGACCCAGTACTTC	CSAVAYNGSWETQYF
-	TRBJ2-7	-	TRBV6-1	TGTGCCAGCACTGGGGGTGACGAGCAGTACTTC	CASTGGDEQYF
TRBD2	TRBJ2-5	-	TRBV24-1	TGTGCCACCAGTGATCATGTAGCGGGGGGGCGGGCGGAGACCCAGTACTTC	CATSDHVAGGRAETQYF
TRBD2	TRBJ2-3	-	TRBV7-2	TGTGCCAGCAGCCTTCTAGCGGTCGCGGATACGCAGTATTTT	CASSLLAVADTQYF
-	TRBJ1-2	-	TRBV20-1	TGCAGTGCTAGAGATCTTCATAGTATGGGGGGGTCAACCAACTATGGCTACACCTTC	CSARDLHSMGGSTNYGYTF
-	TRBJ2-3	-	TRBV20-1	TGCAGTGCTCCGCTTGGTCGATTTACGCAGTATTTT	CSAPLGRFTQYF
-	TRBJ2-2	-	TRBV7-8	TGTGCCAGCAGCCCAGGGGGGTGGGTAAGCACCGGGGAGCTGTTTTTT	CASSPGGWVSTGELFF
-	TRBJ2-5	-	TRBV12-3/TRBV12-4	TGTGCCAGCAGTTTGGCCATGGGCGAGACCCAGTGCTTC	CASSLAMGETQCF
-	TRBJ1-2	-	TRBV28	TGTGCCAGCAGCTTCCGGTGGAGGGGGAATTATGGCTACACCTTC	CASSFRWRGNYGYTF
-	TRBJ2-5	few	TRBV7-3	TGTGCCAGCAGCTTAACAGGGGGTCGCGGTGAGACCCAGTACTTC	CASSLTGGRGETQYF
-	TRBJ1-4	few	TRBV20-1	TGCAGTGCTAGACGAGGCCCGACAGCCGAAAAACTGTTTTTT	CSARRGPTAEKLFF
TRBD2	TRBJ2-5	-	TRBV4-2	TGTGCCAGCAGCCAAGATACCCCGGGACTAGCGGGAGGAGAGACCCAGTACTTC	CASSQDTPGLAGGETQYF
TRBD2	TRBJ2-3	few	TRBV5-1	TGCGCCAGCAGGGTCTCTAGCGGGGGGACAACCACAGATACGCAGTATTTT	CASRVSSGGTTTDTQYF
-	TRBJ1-1	-	TRBV5-5	TGTGCCAGCAGCTTTGCACAGGACACTGAAGCTTTCTTT	CASSFAQDTEAFF
-	TRBJ1-2	once	TRBV20-1	TGCAGTGCTAGACAGAGCTATGGCTACACCTTC	CSARQSYGYTF
TRBD1	TRBJ1-2	-	TRBV12-3/TRBV12-4	TGTGCCAGCAGTGCTCCACGACAGGGGTACTATGGCTACACCTTC	CASSAPRQGYYGYTF
-	TRBJ1-6	-	TRBV6-1	TGTGCCAGCAGTGAACACGGATCCAGGCCCTCCTATAATTCACCCCTCCACTTT	CASSEHGSRPSYNSPLHF
TRBD2	TRBJ2-5	-	TRBV12-3/TRBV12-4	TGTGCCAGCAGTTCACTCGGACTAGCGGGTAGTCGAGAGACCCAGTACTTC	CASSSLGLAGSRETQYF
TRBD2	TRBJ2-7	-	TRBV7-2	TGTGCCAGCAGCTTAGACGGCGGCGGGGGGGCCGCCGAGCAGTACTTC	CASSLDGGGGAAEQYF
TRBD2	TRBJ2-3	-	TRBV7-2	TGTGCCAGCAGCCTTTTGGCGGGGGGGCCGGATACGCAGTATTTT	CASSLLAGGPDTQYF
-	TRBJ2-2	-	TRBV7-9	TGTGCCAGCATCCGGTACGTAATAAGTTTAGGGGAGCTGTTTTTT	CASIRYVISLGELFF
-	TRBJ1-2	-	TRBV28	TGTGCCAGCAGTGGACAGATTGCATATGGCTACACCTTC	CASSGQIAYGYTF
TRBD2	TRBJ2-1	-	TRBV7-2	TGTGCCAGCAGCCTCCGACTAGCTGGTGAGCAGTTCTTC	CASSLRLAGEQFF
TRBD1	TRBJ1-1	once	TRBV7-9	TGTGCCAGCAGCTTTGCACAGGGGGGCGCTGAAGCTTTCTTT	CASSFAQGGAEAFF
TRBD2	TRBJ2-5	once	TRBV20-1	TGCAGCTTACTTAGCGGGGGGGCCGGAGAGACCCAGTACTTC	CSLLSGGAGETQYF
-	TRBJ1-6	-	TRBV2	TGTGCCAGCAGTACAGAGTATAATTCACCCCTCCACTTT	CASSTEYNSPLHF
-	TRBJ1-2	-	TRBV2	TGTGCCAGCAGTGAAGCAGAGACAGTTAGGTATGGCTACACCTTC	CASSEAETVRYGYTF
TRBD1	TRBJ2-5	-	TRBV15	TGTGCCACCAGCAGAGGTACAGGGGACCGTCAAGAGACCCAGTACTTC	CATSRGTGDRQETQYF
-	TRBJ1-1	few	TRBV6-1	TGTGCCAGCAGTCAGGTGGTTGGACCGAACACTGAAGCTTTCTTT	CASSQVVGPNTEAFF
-	TRBJ2-3	few	TRBV11-3	TGTGCCAGCAGCTTAGGGCTAGCCCACCCGTATTTT	CASSLGLAHPYF
-	TRBJ1-2	few	TRBV7-8	TGTGCCAGCAGCCAGGGGCGCTTCTATGGCTACACCTTC	CASSQGRFYGYTF
-	TRBJ1-3	-	TRBV12-3/TRBV12-4	TGTGCCAGTGTGGATAATTCTGGAAACACCATATATTTT	CASVDNSGNTIYF
-	TRBJ1-1	few	TRBV6-1	TGTGCCAGCAGTGTTCCGGGGGACACTGAAGCTTTCTTT	CASSVPGDTEAFF
-	TRBJ1-2	few	TRBV7-2	TGTGCCAGCAACGCTAACTATGGCTACACCTTC	CASNANYGYTF
-	TRBJ2-5	-	TRBV12-3/TRBV12-4	TGTGCCAGCAGAGCGCCTTCCCAAGAGACCCAGTACTTC	CASRAPSQETQYF
TRBD2	TRBJ2-7	-	TRBV20-1	TGCAGTGCTTACAGCGGGGAGGGTTCCTACGAGCAGTACTTC	CSAYSGEGSYEQYF
-	TRBJ2-3	-	TRBV30	TGTGCCTGGGGAACTATCCCGGGGGATACGCAGTATTTT	CAWGTIPGDTQYF
TRBD1	TRBJ1-1	-	TRBV20-1	TGCAGTGCTAGGACAGGGACTGAAGCTTTCTTT	CSARTGTEAFF